These 11 T cell receptor beta chains were all obtained from the same sample, sequenced in a study of radiotherapy plus CTLA-4 blockade in lung cancer. Measured with immunoSEQ multiplex PCR; TCRdb has only the in-frame clones, and not every one. The table has about 98,000 clones, just over 85% seen once. The sequenced sample was peripheral blood, obtained from a patient treated with radiotherapy plus ipilimumab. The receptors derive from a human donor with non-small cell lung cancer that progressed on radiotherapy plus ipilimumab.

This chain connects TRBV27 to TRBJ2-3; D remains ambiguous. Trimming removed 5 bases from V and 5 bases from J, with 11 bases in between. There are 13 residues in the CDR3. Germline-derived CDR1 and CDR2 are MNHEY and SMNVEV (reference sequence). As DNA, the CDR3 is TGTGCCAGCAGTCCCCGGTTAGGAGATACGCAGTATTTT. The encoded protein is CASSPRLGDTQYF.

The gene calls are TRBV7-3 and TRBJ2-6; D might be TRBD1 (5 bases). Trimming removed 5 bases at V and 3 bases at J, with 14 bases between. CDR3 size: 16 residues. CDR1 and CDR2 (germline): SGHTA, FQGTGA. Written as DNA, the CDR3 is TGTGCCAGCAGCATAGGGCTGGGGCGTGGGGCCAACGTCCTGACTTTC. Translating it yields CASSIGLGRGANVLTF. Full variable domain (remainder filled in from reference TRBV7-3 and TRBJ2-6): GAGVSQTPSNKVTEKGKYVELRCDPISGHTALYWYRQSLGQGPEFLIYFQGTGAADDSGLPNDRFFAVRPEGSVSTLKIQRTERGDSAVYLCASSIGLGRGANVLTFGAGSRLTVL.

CDR3 region: CASTQYGAGQYEQYF. Here the CDR3 DNA reads TGTGCCAGCACCCAATATGGAGCGGGTCAATACGAGCAGTACTTC. The chain employs TRBV6-5 and TRBJ2-7, with D tentatively TRBD2 (6 bases). The CDR3 length is 15 residues. V was cut by 7 bases and J by 4 bases, with 20 bases left in between. The germline gives CDR1 MNHEY, CDR2 SVGAGI.

The chain has TRBV30 and TRBJ1-4; D uncertain. The CDR3 is 13 amino acids. The germline gives CDR1 GTSNPN, CDR2 SVGIG (reference sequence). CDR3 residues: CASEAPGNEKLFF. The CDR3 region has the DNA TGTGCTTCCGAAGCCCCCGGAAATGAAAAACTGTTTTTT.

The chain couples TRBV7-9 to TRBJ2-7, with 14 bases fitting TRBD2. Looked up from germline, CDR1 is SEHNR and CDR2 is FQNEAQ (reference sequence). The CDR3 consists of 15 residues. V shed 5 bases and J 6 bases; nucleotides not matched to a gene: 6. The CDR3 region is CASSPGGLAGGEQYF. Here the CDR3 DNA reads TGTGCCAGCAGCCCAGGAGGACTAGCGGGAGGCGAGCAGTACTTC.

The rearrangement links TRBV11-1 to TRBJ1-1; D is ambiguous. Germline lookup yields CDR1 SGHAT and CDR2 FQDESV (reference sequence). The CDR3 contains 10 residues. The V end lost 8 bases, the J end lost 7 bases, and 8 bases lay between the germline ends. For the CDR3, the DNA is TGTGCCAGCCGCGGAAGTGAAGCTTTCTTT. Encoded protein: CASRGSEAFF.

This chain uses TRBV2 with TRBJ2-5, with D tentatively TRBD1 or TRBD2 (5 bases each). The ends were cut back, 3 bases at V and 6 bases at J, with 20 bases in the middle. The CDR3 runs 16 residues. The V gene's germline CDR1 is SNHLY and CDR2 FYNNEI. The CDR3 sequence: CASSDSGPTRIQTQYF. For the CDR3, the DNA is TGTGCCAGCAGTGATTCGGGACCAACTCGAATTCAGACCCAGTACTTC.

V usage is TRBV11-2 and J usage is TRBJ2-5; 8 bases agree with TRBD2. The germline V gene has CDR1 SGHAT and CDR2 FQNNGV. With 2 bases clipped from V and 3 bases from J, the junction kept 2 bases outside the gene matches. CDR3 size: 14 residues. The CDR3 reads CASSLSGREETQYF. The CDR3 bases are TGTGCCAGCAGCTTATCCGGGAGGGAAGAGACCCAGTACTTC.

The CDR3 loop reads CASSAGDSTDTQYF. The CDR3 DNA reads as TGCGCCAGCAGCGCGGGGGACAGTACAGATACGCAGTATTTT. The V gene is TRBV5-1, the J gene TRBJ2-3; D is possibly TRBD1 or TRBD2 (7 bases each). Germline assignment: CDR1 SGHRS and CDR2 YFSETQ. The length of the CDR3 is 14 residues. V lost 4 bases, J lost 3 bases, and 12 bases lay in between.

This chain uses TRBV11-2 with TRBJ2-7, with TRBD2 matching over 10 bases. The CDR3 is 15 residues long. CDR1 and CDR2 from the germline V gene are SGHAT and FQNNGV. The junction had 5 bases not matched to a gene; V was cut back by 1 base and J by 5 bases. This CDR3 reads CASSLVAGGLNEQYF. For the CDR3, the DNA is TGTGCCAGCAGCTTAGTAGCGGGGGGCCTGAACGAGCAGTACTTC.

The gene calls are TRBV5-1 and TRBJ2-3; 7 bases line up with TRBD2. This CDR3 has 17 amino acids. Germline loops: CDR1 SGHRS, CDR2 YFSETQ. Trimming removed 7 bases from V and 2 bases from J; junction bases left unmatched: 16. CDR3 residues: CASAYPLNAGDTDTQYF. As DNA, the CDR3 is TGCGCCAGCGCATACCCCCTTAATGCGGGAGACACAGATACGCAGTATTTT.